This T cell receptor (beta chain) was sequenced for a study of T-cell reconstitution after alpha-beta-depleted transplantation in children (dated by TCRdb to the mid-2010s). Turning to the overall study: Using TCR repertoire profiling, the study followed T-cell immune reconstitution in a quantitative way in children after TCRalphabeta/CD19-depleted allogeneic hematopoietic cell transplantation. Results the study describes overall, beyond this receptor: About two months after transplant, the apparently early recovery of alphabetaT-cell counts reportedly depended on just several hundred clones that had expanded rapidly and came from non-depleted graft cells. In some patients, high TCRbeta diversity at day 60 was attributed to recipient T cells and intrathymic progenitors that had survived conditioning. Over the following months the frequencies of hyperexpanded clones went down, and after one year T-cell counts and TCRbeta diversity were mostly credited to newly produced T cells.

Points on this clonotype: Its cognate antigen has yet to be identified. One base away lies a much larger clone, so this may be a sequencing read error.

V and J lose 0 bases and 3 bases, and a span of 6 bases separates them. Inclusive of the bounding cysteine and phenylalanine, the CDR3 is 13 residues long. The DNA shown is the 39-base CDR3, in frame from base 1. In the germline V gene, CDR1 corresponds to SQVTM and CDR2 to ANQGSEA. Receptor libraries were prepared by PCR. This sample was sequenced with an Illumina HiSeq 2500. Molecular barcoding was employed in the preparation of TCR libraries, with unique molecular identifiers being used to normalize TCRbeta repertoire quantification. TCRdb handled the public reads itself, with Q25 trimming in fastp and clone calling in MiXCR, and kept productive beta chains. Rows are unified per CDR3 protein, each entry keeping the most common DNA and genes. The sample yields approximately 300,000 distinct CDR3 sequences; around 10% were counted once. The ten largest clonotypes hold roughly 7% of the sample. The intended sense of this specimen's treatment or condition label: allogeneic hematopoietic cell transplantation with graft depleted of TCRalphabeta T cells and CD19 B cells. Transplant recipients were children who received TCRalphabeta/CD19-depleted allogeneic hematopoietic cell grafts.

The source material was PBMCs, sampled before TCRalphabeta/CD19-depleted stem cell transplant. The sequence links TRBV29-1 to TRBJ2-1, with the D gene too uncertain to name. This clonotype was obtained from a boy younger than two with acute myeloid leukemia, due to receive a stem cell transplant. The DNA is TGCAGCGTTGAAGACAGTTGCTACAATGAGCAGTTCTTC. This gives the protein CSVEDSCYNEQFF.